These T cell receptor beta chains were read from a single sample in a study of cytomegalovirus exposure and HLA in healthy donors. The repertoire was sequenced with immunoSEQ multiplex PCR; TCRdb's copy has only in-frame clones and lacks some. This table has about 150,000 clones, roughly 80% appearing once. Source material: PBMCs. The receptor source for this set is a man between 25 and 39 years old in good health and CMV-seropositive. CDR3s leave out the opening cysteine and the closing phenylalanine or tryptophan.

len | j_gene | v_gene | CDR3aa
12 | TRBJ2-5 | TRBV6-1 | ASRPGTAQETQY
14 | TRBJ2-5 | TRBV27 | ASRPTSGGARETQY
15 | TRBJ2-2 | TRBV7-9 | ASSFLLLNKNTGELF
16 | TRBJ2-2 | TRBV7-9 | SSSFDRTGGADTGELF
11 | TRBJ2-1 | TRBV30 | AWSGDRANEQF
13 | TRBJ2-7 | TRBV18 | ASSPGQGVVHEQY
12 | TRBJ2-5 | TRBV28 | ASSLSGGGETQY
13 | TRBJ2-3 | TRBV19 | ASSIGQGAGDTQY
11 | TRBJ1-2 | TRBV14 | ASSLGQSYGYT
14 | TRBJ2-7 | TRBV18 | ASSPLGGRDSYEQY
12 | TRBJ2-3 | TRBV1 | TSSGRRTRNTQY
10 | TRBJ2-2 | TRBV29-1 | TGTVGTGELF
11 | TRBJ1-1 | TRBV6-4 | ASSVDRNTEAF
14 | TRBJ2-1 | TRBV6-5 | ASSYDTSGSGNEQF
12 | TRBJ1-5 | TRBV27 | ASSFDRAGQPQH
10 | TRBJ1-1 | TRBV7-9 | ASSFGQGEAF
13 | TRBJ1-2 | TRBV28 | ASSFRDRLNYGYT
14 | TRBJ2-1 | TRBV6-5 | ASSYSSPFSWNEQF
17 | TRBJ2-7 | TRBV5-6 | ASSGYSGLAGESGYEQY
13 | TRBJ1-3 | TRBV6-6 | ACSYQGATGNTIY
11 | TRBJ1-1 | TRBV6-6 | ASSYQKHTEAF
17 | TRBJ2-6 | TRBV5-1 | ASSLSLSTGGAGANVLT
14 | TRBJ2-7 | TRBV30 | AWRNSFAGYSYEQY
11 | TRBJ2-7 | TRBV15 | AASGGGGYEQY
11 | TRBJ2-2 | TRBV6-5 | ASTHLYTGELF
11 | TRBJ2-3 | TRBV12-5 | ASGFGKTDTQY
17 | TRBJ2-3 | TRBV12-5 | ASGPGLAGGITSTDTQY
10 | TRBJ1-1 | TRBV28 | ASSSGYTEAF
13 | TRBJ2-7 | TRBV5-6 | ASTLGTGSMEEQY
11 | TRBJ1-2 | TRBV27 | ASSLDNVDGYT
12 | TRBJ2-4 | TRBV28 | ASGDRLAKNIQY
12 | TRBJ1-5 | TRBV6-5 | ASTPQQRNQPQH
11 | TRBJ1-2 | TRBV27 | ASSLSAGVGYT
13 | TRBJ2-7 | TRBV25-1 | ASSETSGTKYEQY
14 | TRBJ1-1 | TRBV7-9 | ASSLRTGVDMTEAF
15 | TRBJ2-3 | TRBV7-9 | ASSSLRGGAGTDTQY
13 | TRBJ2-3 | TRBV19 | ASSPLAGFTDTQY